This T cell receptor beta chain emerged from a study of control samples from healthy donors and cancer patients. This CDR3 spans 14 amino acids. V lost 6 bases and J 5 bases, leaving 17 bases between the germline ends. CDR1 and CDR2 (germline): SGHKS, YYEKEE (reference sequence). Using immunoSEQ multiplex PCR, the repertoire was profiled, and TCRdb retains in-frame clones only, with some absent. Of about 180,000 clones listed, 90% were seen once; the top ten hold approximately 1.5%. The chain is built from TRBV5-5 and TRBJ1-2; D is possibly TRBD1 (5 bases). The source is a woman aged 45 to 65 in good health. The sample was blood. CDR3 in amino acids: CASTPSDSLYGYTF. CDR3 nucleotide sequence: TGTGCCAGCACCCCGTCCGACAGTTTATATGGCTACACCTTC.